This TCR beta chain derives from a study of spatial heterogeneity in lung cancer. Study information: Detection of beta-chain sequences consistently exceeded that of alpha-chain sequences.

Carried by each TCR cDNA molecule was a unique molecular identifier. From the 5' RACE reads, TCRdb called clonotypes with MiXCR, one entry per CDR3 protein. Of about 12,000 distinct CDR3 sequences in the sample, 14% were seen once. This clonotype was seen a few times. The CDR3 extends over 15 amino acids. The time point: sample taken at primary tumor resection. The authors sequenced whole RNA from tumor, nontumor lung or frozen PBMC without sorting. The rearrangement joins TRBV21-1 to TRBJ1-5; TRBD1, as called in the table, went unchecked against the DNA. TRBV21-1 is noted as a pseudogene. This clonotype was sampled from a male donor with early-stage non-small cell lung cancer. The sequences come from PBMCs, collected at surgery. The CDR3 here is CASSKVTGGRQPQHF. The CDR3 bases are TGTGCCAGCAGCAAAGTGACAGGAGGACGGCAGCCCCAGCATTTT.